This T cell receptor beta chain is drawn from a study of OX40 agonist ivuxolimab in advanced cancers. General study points: At doses 0.1 to 3.0 mg/kg, CD4+ and CD8+ clones expanded. Relative to CD4+ cells, CD8+ T cells on average had more expanded clones.

Note on this clone: The antigen is not known.

TCRdb's copy holds only in-frame clones and misses some; the assay was immunoSEQ multiplex PCR. The data show about 54,000 clones, roughly four fifths seen once. This receptor was obtained from an adult with an advanced solid tumor such as melanoma, head and neck, liver or kidney cancer. Sequences were derived from CD4+ or CD8+ T cells sorted from blood, sampled in a trial of the OX40 agonist ivuxolimab.

CDR3 sequence: CAIKHIGTSYEQYF. In DNA, the CDR3 is TGTGCCATCAAACATATCGGAACCTCCTACGAGCAGTACTTC. The chain joins TRBV10-3 to TRBJ2-7, with no clear D. The CDR3 runs to 14 residues. Germline lookup yields CDR1 ENHRY and CDR2 SYGVKD. V was clipped by 7 bases and J by 0 bases, with 13 bases between them.